This T cell receptor (beta chain) emerged from a study of T cell responses to AZD1222 COVID-19 vaccine. Study conclusions and caveats: Per reports, nearly half of all spike-specific TCRs target regions that are unmutated in variants.

To note about this clone: The antigen is not known.

This table comes from immunoSEQ multiplex PCR, and its TCRdb copy is limited to in-frame clones, with some not included. The sample holds about 120,000 clones, 86% seen once. Germline CDR1 and CDR2: GTSNPN and SVGIG (reference sequence). This CDR3 has 16 amino acids. V lost 0 bases, J lost 3 bases, and 10 bases stayed unmatched. The TCR originated in an adult who received the AZD1222 COVID-19 vaccine. The chain uses TRBV30 and TRBJ2-7, with 8 bases lining up with TRBD2. Sequencing was performed on peripheral blood, taken 28 days after the second AZD1222 dose. CDR3 amino acids: CAWSVQWSGGSYEQYF. The CDR3 DNA is TGTGCCTGGAGTGTACAGTGGTCGGGGGGGAGCTACGAGCAGTACTTC.